The source of this TCR beta chain is a study of blood T cells in healthy people across ages. A J-beta primer mix and a sample-barcoded 5' primer were used in a second PCR of about 7 to 12 cycles. Every cDNA molecule carried a tag from a template-switch adaptor bearing 12 random nucleotides. One entry per CDR3 protein, called by TCRdb with MiXCR from the 5' RACE reads. The table lists about 1,600,000 distinct CDR3 sequences, roughly 40% of them singletons. This CDR3 comprises 13 residues. CDR1 is SEHNR, CDR2 FQNEAQ, per germline (reference sequence). Deletions cut 3 bases from V and 11 bases from J, with 16 bases between. Study results and limitations: Estimates based on one million T cells were treated as lower bounds.

With regard to this clonotype: Its antigen is unidentified.

Researchers report isolating at least 6.5 million PBMCs per sample. The chain recombines TRBV7-9 with TRBJ2-5; either TRBD1 or TRBD2 may supply D (6 bases each). The sample consisted of blood. This TCR was recovered from a woman younger than 35 in good health. This CDR3 reads CASSFSGANEQYF. In DNA form, the CDR3 reads TGTGCCAGCAGCTTCTCGGGGGCAAATGAGCAGTACTTC.